A selection of T cell receptor beta chains follows, all from one sample in a study of tumor-infiltrating lymphocytes in primary liver carcinoma. TCRdb itself ran the multiplex PCR reads through MiXCR, one entry per CDR3 protein. The table records 22,000 or so distinct CDR3 sequences, 80% of them present only once. The sequenced sample was liver tumor tissue from sampling region 2. The receptors shown here come from a woman aged 25 to 39 with primary liver carcinoma and hepatitis B virus infection. Each CDR3 is given with its conserved first and last residue. The D gene is left open where the match is weak. Some rows have no size entry. The others give once, few or many, or a class for an expanded clone.

V gene	D gene	clone size	J gene	CDR3 protein	CDR3 DNA
TRBV7-7	.	.	TRBJ1-1	CVSSLGGREASF	TGTGTTAGCAGCTTAGGGGGGAGAGAAGCTTCCTTT
TRBV4-3	TRBD2	.	TRBJ2-3	CASSQGFAGAMRTQYF	TGCGCCAGCAGCCAAGGTTTTGCGGGAGCCATGCGTACACAGTATTTT
TRBV25-1	.	.	TRBJ1-1	CTNSEYIMGQRAFF	TGTACCAACAGTGAATATATTATGGGGCAGCGAGCTTTCTTT
TRBV30	.	many	TRBJ2-3	CAWSSLPPYTQYF	TGTGCCTGGAGTTCCCTACCCCCATATACGCAGTATTTT
TRBV11-2	.	once	TRBJ1-2	CISSLDGTAGRGYTF	TGTATCAGCAGCTTAGATGGGACGGCAGGGAGAGGCTACACCTTC
TRBV5-4	.	.	TRBJ2-1	CASSSTTASSYNELFF	TGTGCCAGCAGCTCGACTACCGCAAGCTCATACAATGAGCTGTTCTTC
TRBV6-5	.	.	TRBJ2-7	CASTYKDSSSYEQYF	TGTGCCAGCACTTACAAGGACAGCAGCTCATACGAACAGTACTTC
TRBV2	.	.	TRBJ2-1	CARSTIRALYNEQFF	TGTGCCAGGAGTACGATCCGGGCCCTCTACAATGAACAGTTCTTC
TRBV20-1	.	.	TRBJ1-6	CSARRPYNSPIHF	TGCAGTGCCCGAAGGCCCTATAATTCACCCATCCACTTT
TRBV6-2/TRBV6-3	.	.	TRBJ2-5	CATNYSTHMTQYF	TGTGCTACCAATTACTCGACTCATATGACCCAGTACTTC
TRBV5-8	.	once	TRBJ2-6	CAGTMTGFSGANVLTF	TGTGCCGGCACCATGACTGGCTTCTCTGGGGCCAACGTCCTGACTTTC
TRBV11-2	TRBD2	.	TRBJ2-3	CANSFTFGTSGSIDTQYF	TGTGCCAACAGCTTCACCTTTGGGACTAGCGGGAGTATAGATACACAGTATTTT
TRBV6-5	.	.	TRBJ1-1	CASSCADVALF	TGTGCCAGCAGTTGCGCGGATGTAGCTCTCTTT
TRBV4-3	.	once	TRBJ2-1	CISSQDAGSSYNEQLF	TGCATCAGCAGTCAAGATGCGGGAAGCTCCTACAATGAGCAGTTATTC
TRBV29-1	.	.	TRBJ1-1	CSVISRRSTEAFF	TGCAGCGTTATCAGCAGGAGATCCACTGAAGCTTTCTTT
TRBV5-6	.	.	TRBJ2-2	CASSLAPRATGELFF	TGCGCCAGCAGTTTGGCACCCAGAGCCACTGGGGAGCTGTTTTTT
TRBV24-1	.	.	TRBJ2-6	CATRGDGADVMTF	TGTGCCACCAGAGGGGACGGGGCCGACGTCATGACTTTC
TRBV7-9	.	few	TRBJ2-7	CTSRDGLTYEQYF	TGTACCAGTCGGGACGGATTAACCTACGAGCAGTACTTC
TRBV11-2	.	many	TRBJ1-2	CASIRGGGGGYTF	TGTGCCAGCATTCGGGGGGGGGGTGGAGGCTACACCTTC
TRBV6-5	TRBD2	.	TRBJ2-2	CASSYGLAPNTGELYF	TGTGCCAGCAGTTATGGACTAGCGCCGAACACTGGGGAGTTGTATTTT
TRBV29-1	.	.	TRBJ1-2	CSVIPWGGGYTF	TGCAGCGTGATACCTTGGGGCGGCGGCTACACCTTC
TRBV5-4	.	.	TRBJ1-6	CASRPRAGDNSPLHF	TGTGCCAGCAGGCCAAGGGCGGGGGATAATTCACCCCTACATTTT
TRBV28	.	.	TRBJ2-7	CASKRQELSYEQYF	TGTGCCAGCAAACGACAGGAACTCTCCTACGAGCAGTACTTC
TRBV12-3/TRBV12-4	.	many	TRBJ2-7	CASPQSSTQGYEQYF	TGTGCCAGCCCACAATCCAGTACACAGGGTTACGAGCAGTACTTC
TRBV30	.	.	TRBJ1-1	CAWSGRATEVFF	TGTGCCTGGAGTGGCAGGGCCACTGAGGTTTTCTTT
TRBV5-6	.	.	TRBJ2-2	CTNSLAPRVTGVPFF	TGTACTAACAGCTTGGCACCCAGAGTCACCGGGGTGCCGTTTTTT
TRBV28	.	.	TRBJ1-2	CAPTFLGAWDSYTF	TGTGCCCCCACCTTTCTGGGGGCCTGGGATAGCTACACCTTC
TRBV11-2	TRBD2	.	TRBJ2-1	CASSLIIRGEHEQFF	TGTGCCAGCAGCTTAATCATTCGGGGGGAACATGAGCAATTCTTC
TRBV5-4	.	.	TRBJ1-2	CAGSPFHDYGYTF	TGTGCCGGTAGCCCATTCCATGACTATGGCTACACCTTC
TRBV20-1	.	few	TRBJ2-7	CSARDYTGPGLEQYF	TGCAGTGCTAGAGATTATACAGGGCCCGGGCTCGAGCAGTACTTC
TRBV11-2	.	few	TRBJ2-7	CAGNFPAGYEQYF	TGTGCAGGCAACTTTCCGGCGGGGTACGAGCAGTACTTC
TRBV11-2	TRBD2	.	TRBJ2-3	CARIPPTSGSTDTQYF	TGTGCCAGGATCCCCCCGACTAGCGGCAGCACAGATACGCAGTATTTT
TRBV5-1	.	.	TRBJ2-7	CASSWDKIYEQHF	TGCGCCAGTAGCTGGGACAAGATCTACGAGCAGCACTTC
TRBV9	.	many	TRBJ1-2	CASSVGDGPYGYTF	TGTGCCAGCAGCGTAGGCGACGGACCTTATGGCTACACCTTC
TRBV11-1	.	.	TRBJ2-7	CASSLYLREQYF	TGTGCCAGCAGCTTATACCTCCGCGAGCAGTACTTC
TRBV5-6	.	.	TRBJ1-1	CTSSFVGATEVLF	TGTACCAGCAGCTTCGTCGGTGCCACTGAAGTTCTCTTT
TRBV6-5	TRBD1	.	TRBJ2-7	CASSISTGGPLSEQYF	TGTGCCAGCAGTATAAGCACAGGGGGACCACTTAGTGAGCAGTACTTC
TRBV2	.	.	TRBJ2-1	CAGLVSSYNERFF	TGCGCCGGTCTAGTCAGCTCCTACAATGAACGGTTCTTC
TRBV12-3/TRBV12-4	TRBD2	medium-sized	TRBJ2-3	CASSFSTGLGTDTQYF	TGTGCCAGCAGTTTTTCGACGGGACTAGGGACAGATACGCAGTATTTT
TRBV28	.	few	TRBJ1-5	CASSPFTGGRSNQPQRF	TGTGCCAGCAGTCCGTTCACGGGAGGACGCTCCAATCAGCCTCAGCGTTTT
TRBV29-1	TRBD1	many	TRBJ2-5	CSIEADRGRAETQYF	TGCAGCATTGAAGCGGACAGGGGGCGAGCAGAGACCCAGTACTTC
TRBV11-3	TRBD2	.	TRBJ2-1	CASSRSAGGGYERFF	TGTGCCAGCAGCCGATCAGCGGGGGGGGGGTATGAGCGGTTCTTC
TRBV6-5	.	.	TRBJ1-2	CASGGTFYYGYTF	TGTGCCAGCGGTGGAACGTTTTACTATGGCTACACCTTC
TRBV12-3/TRBV12-4	.	.	TRBJ2-7	CASLQSSTQGYEQYF	TGTGCGAGCCTACAATCCAGTACTCAGGGTTACGAGCAGTACTTC
TRBV12-3/TRBV12-4	.	.	TRBJ2-3	CPSSLAWGVGPDTQYF	TGTCCCAGCAGCCTTGCGTGGGGGGTCGGACCAGATACGCAATATTTT
TRBV6-5	.	.	TRBJ2-4	CASSPGPGLFGKNIQYF	TGTGCCAGTAGTCCCGGTCCCGGCTTGTTTGGCAAAAACATTCAATACTTC
TRBV7-9	.	.	TRBJ2-5	CASRFIETQYF	TGTGCCAGCAGATTTATTGAGACCCAGTACTTC
TRBV4-2	.	.	TRBJ2-1	CANTQVVSVRSSYNEQFF	TGTGCCAACACCCAAGTAGTGAGCGTCCGAAGCTCCTACAACGAGCAGTTCTTC
TRBV5-5	.	once	TRBJ1-6	CASSSDVSNSPLHF	TGTGCCAGCAGCTCGGATGTCAGTAATTCACCTCTCCACTTT
TRBV11-2	.	.	TRBJ2-3	CASSSGSGKAGTRYF	TGTGCCAGCAGCTCAGGAAGCGGTAAGGCAGGTACGCGGTATTTT